Listed below are T cell receptor beta chains from one sample, sequenced in a study of somatic mutations in cytotoxic T cells in rheumatoid arthritis. Generated by immunoSEQ multiplex PCR, the TCRdb table keeps only in-frame clones and is missing some. The sample has 13,000 to 15,000 clones; around 80% are singletons. Sequencing input: CD8+ T cells sorted from blood. Every receptor here comes from an adult with rheumatoid arthritis. The CDR3 runs from the conserved cysteine through the conserved F or W. A D gene is named only where the DNA matches it firmly.

D gene | J gene | V gene | CDR3 protein
- | TRBJ2-4 | TRBV27 | CASSFGPRNIQYF
- | TRBJ2-7 | TRBV29-1 | CSVSPGTPQSDEQYF
- | TRBJ2-6 | TRBV19 | CATSPGANVLTF
- | TRBJ1-5 | TRBV30 | CAWDTENQPQHF
TRBD2 | TRBJ2-5 | TRBV4-1 | CASSQYGTSGQETQYF
- | TRBJ1-5 | TRBV30 | CAWRAKVRGQPQHF
- | TRBJ2-3 | TRBV9 | CASSVAIEDTQYF
- | TRBJ2-7 | TRBV5-5 | CASSLALARTYEQYF
- | TRBJ2-5 | TRBV4-1 | CASSLLGETQYF
- | TRBJ1-2 | TRBV13 | CASSLGGPNYGYTF
TRBD2 | TRBJ2-2 | TRBV10-3 | CAISEPGLTGGGPGELFF
- | TRBJ2-2 | TRBV2 | CASSGGSGLEGGELFF
TRBD2 | TRBJ2-5 | TRBV11-2 | CASSFSGVGETQYF
TRBD2 | TRBJ2-7 | TRBV28 | CASSFLAGLYEQYF